This T cell receptor (beta chain) was retrieved from a study of CD8 T cells in Susac syndrome. The authors reverse transcribed roughly 0.45 to 1 ug RNA with random hexamers. Via MiXCR, TCRdb re-called the immunoSEQ multiplex PCR reads, giving one row per CDR3 protein. The repertoire has more than 200,000 distinct CDR3 sequences, less than 95% of them found once; the top ten carry under 0.2%. The origin of this receptor is a human donor with Susac syndrome. The sample taken for sequencing was CD4+ T cells from PBMCs.

The CDR3 here is CASSHDGGFSTDTQYF. CDR3 DNA sequence: TGTGCCAGCAGCCATGACGGGGGGTTTAGCACAGATACGCAGTATTTT. This chain uses TRBV7-2 with TRBJ2-3; TRBD2 aligns across 7 bases. The CDR3 contains 16 residues. The junction had 8 bases not matched to a gene; V was cut back by 5 bases and J by 0 bases. The germline V gene has CDR1 SGHTA and CDR2 FQGNSA.